The source of this TCR beta chain is a study of shared clonotypes between healthy human individuals. Study results and caveats: It was observed that approximately 5% of naive CD4 clonotypes were shared across a handful of donors.

As handled by the study authors: Filtering differed for immunoSEQ, which gave only junction sequences without quality scores. Libraries were prepared by immunoSEQ multiplex PCR; TCRdb keeps only in-frame clonotypes and omits some of them. The V and J calls and the clone size are those of that table, but D and trimming were determined from the DNA. The table records 2 million to 2.5 million clones, 95% of them present only once. Notes on this clone: What it binds is not known. The sample holds other DNA sequences that translate to the same CDR3.

Germline V gene data show CDR1 as SGHRS and CDR2 as YFSETQ. This CDR3 is built from 14 residues. Deletions cut 0 bases from V and 6 bases from J, with 11 bases between. V usage is TRBV5-1 and J usage is TRBJ2-3, with D unresolved. The sample comprised naive CD4+ T cells sorted from blood. The subset here: CD45RA+ positively selected. The sequence derives from a man younger than 35 in good health. CDR3 loop: CASSLGGVGDTQYF. The CDR3 nucleotides read TGCGCCAGCAGCTTGGGTGGGGTAGGGGATACGCAGTATTTT.